This T cell receptor (beta chain) was identified during a study of OX40 agonist ivuxolimab in advanced cancers. Study-wide context: Each patient was given ivuxolimab into a vein every 2 weeks, at 0.01 to 10 mg/kg. Dose-escalation patients' cancers were hepatocellular carcinoma, melanoma, renal cell or head and neck cancer. Study findings and constraints: Expanded clones belonging to CD8+ T cells outnumbered, on average, those of CD4+. Some patients without response likewise showed low normalized clonal expansion.

Trimming took 3 bases from V and 2 from J, leaving 10 bases between them. Germline lookup yields CDR1 SGDLS and CDR2 YYNGEE. This CDR3 region has 14 residues. As for this clone: The antigen is not known.

Using immunoSEQ multiplex PCR, the repertoire was profiled, and TCRdb retains in-frame clones only, with some absent. The repertoire has about 79,000 clones, around 90% of them found once; the top ten carry approximately 11%. This receptor was obtained from an adult with an advanced solid tumor such as melanoma, head and neck, liver or kidney cancer. The source was CD4+ or CD8+ T cells sorted from blood, collected in a trial of the OX40 agonist ivuxolimab. This chain uses TRBV9 with TRBJ2-3; D gene ambiguous. DNA of the CDR3: TGTGCCAGCAGCGCCATCTTTCTCACAGATACGCAGTATTTT. This codes for CASSAIFLTDTQYF.